The sequence of this TCR beta chain was determined in a study of OX40 agonist ivuxolimab in advanced cancers. Turning to the overall study: Ivuxolimab, which targeted the costimulatory receptor OX40 (CD134), was an agonistic, fully human IgG2 monoclonal antibody. Intravenous ivuxolimab was administered to patients every 2 weeks at six dose levels: 0.01, 0.1, 0.3, 1.5, 3 and 10 mg/kg. Of the roughly 52 dose-escalation patients, hepatocellular carcinoma was present in around 20, melanoma in roughly 15, renal cell carcinoma in 9 and head and neck cancer in 9. In the dose-escalation cohort, more than 80% of patients were male, and the mean age was around 60 years with a range of roughly 23 to 90. Prior anti-PD-1, anti-PD-L1 or anti-CTLA-4 therapy was permitted, and checkpoint inhibitors had been received by about two fifths of dose-escalation patients. Partial responses occurred in three dose-escalation patients, of whom one had hepatocellular carcinoma and two had cutaneous melanoma. The purpose of peripheral TCRbeta sequencing was to test whether ivuxolimab changed TCR sequence diversity and led to clonal T-cell expansion. The paper reports the monotherapy dose-escalation portion (N of about 47 patients) of the phase I ivuxolimab trial. Findings and caveats that apply to the study as a whole: The antigen specificity of the clonally expanded peripheral T cells was not determined. Low levels of normalized T-cell clonal expansion were also seen in some patients who did not respond. Partial responders in the 0.1-3.0 mg/kg groups had among the lowest normalized peripheral clonal expansion, especially among CD8+ T cells. At doses of 0.1 to 3.0 mg/kg, clonal expansion of both CD4+ and CD8+ blood T cells was observed from baseline to week 6. After ivuxolimab, expanded clones were on average more numerous among CD8+ T cells than among CD4+ T cells.

The trial excluded patients who had a history of autoimmune disease or who were on systemic immunosuppression. Peripheral blood for TCR sequencing was collected from all dose cohorts at baseline, on cycle 4 day 1, and on cycle 7 day 1. Samples came from an open-label, multicenter, first-in-human phase I dose-escalation trial of ivuxolimab. Adults with locally advanced or metastatic melanoma, renal cell, hepatocellular, or head and neck squamous cell carcinoma were enrolled in the trial. Before TCR sequencing, CD4+ T cells and CD8+ T cells from peripheral blood were sorted into separate populations. Turning to this clone: The antigen it recognizes is unknown. Per-base qualities were not stored, and no clone one base away is much larger.

Genomic DNA was extracted from sorted cells for sequencing of the TCRbeta CDR3 region. TCRbeta CDR3 regions were sequenced using the immunoSEQ Assay. In its TCRdb copy, this immuneACCESS table keeps in-frame sequences only and misses some clones. Where compared with another copy, unresolved V genes explain less than half of these, and the others have no known cause. The sample table contains about 77,000 clones; only one count was recorded for about nine tenths of them. Jointly, the top ten make up less than 3% of the sample. Cut back by 5 bases and 2 bases, the V and J ends lie 16 bases apart. The CDR3 holds 15 amino acids from the cysteine to the phenylalanine. The CDR3 DNA has 45 bases and is translated from base 1. Taken from the germline V gene, the CDR1 and CDR2 loops are MGHDK and SYGVNS.

The rearranged segments are TRBV25-1 and TRBJ2-7, with the D gene uncertain. Here the sequenced sample was CD4+ or CD8+ T cells sorted from blood, taken in a trial of the OX40 agonist ivuxolimab. The receptor's source is an adult with an advanced solid tumor such as melanoma, head and neck, liver or kidney cancer. The DNA is TGTGCCAGCAGTCCCTCCGGAACACTCACCTACGAGCAGTACTTC. Protein translation: CASSPSGTLTYEQYF.